The rows below give T cell receptor beta chains drawn from one sample of a study of beta chain features in type 1 diabetes. Profiled with immunoSEQ multiplex PCR; TCRdb holds only in-frame clones, not every one. The profile shows around 140,000 clones, roughly 9.7% of them singletons. The sequenced sample consisted of central memory CD4+ T cells from blood. Receptor source: a woman aged 40 to 50 in good health. CDR3s include the opening cysteine and the closing phenylalanine or tryptophan. D genes are given only for firm matches. A clone size is listed for some rows: how often the clone was seen (once, few, many), or a class if it is expanded.

length	size	V	J	D	DNA	CDR3
16	many	TRBV7-2	TRBJ2-1	NA	TGTGCCAGCAGCGATACTAGTTCAAAGACCTACAATGAGCAGTTCTTC	CASSDTSSKTYNEQFF
11	few	TRBV6-6	TRBJ1-4	NA	TGTGCCAGCAGTCCGAGTGAAAAACTGTTTTTT	CASSPSEKLFF
15	few	TRBV19	TRBJ1-2	TRBD1	TGTGCCAGTAGTTTGGGGACAGCCTCTTTGAGAGGCTACACCTTC	CASSLGTASLRGYTF
14	few	TRBV18	TRBJ1-3	NA	TGTGCCAGCCGAGACGATGGGGACTCTCCCCCCATATATTTT	CASRDDGDSPPIYF
15	NA	TRBV19	TRBJ2-1	TRBD1	TGTGCCAGTAGGGCGGGGACAGGGGGCGAGCGGGAGCAGTTCTTC	CASRAGTGGEREQFF
14	NA	TRBV29-1	TRBJ2-1	NA	TGCAGCGTGGGCGTAAGTTTTGGCCGAGATGAGCAGTTCTTC	CSVGVSFGRDEQFF
12	NA	TRBV11-2	TRBJ2-7	NA	TGTGCCAGCAGCTTAGATATAGTCGGGCAGTACTTC	CASSLDIVGQYF
13	NA	TRBV27	TRBJ2-1	TRBD1	TGTGCCAGCAGTTTAACGAACAGGGGTGAGCAGTTCTTC	CASSLTNRGEQFF
16	NA	TRBV5-4	TRBJ2-1	TRBD1	TGTGCCAGCAGCCCAGGGGGACAGGCTGGGTACAATGAGCAGCTCTTC	CASSPGGQAGYNEQLF
14	few	TRBV18	TRBJ2-7	NA	TGTGCCAGCTCACCAAGGACTGACTCCTACGAGCAGTACTTC	CASSPRTDSYEQYF
15	NA	TRBV6-5	TRBJ2-7	NA	TGTGCCAGCAGTTACTCACCGGGACAAGGCTACGAGCAGTACTTC	CASSYSPGQGYEQYF
15	NA	TRBV5-1	TRBJ1-4	TRBD1	TGCGCCAGCAGCGGCGGGGACAGGGGGGCCGAAAAACTGTTTTTT	CASSGGDRGAEKLFF
14	NA	TRBV5-6	TRBJ2-7	NA	TGTGCCAGCAGCTCATCGTCCCGGGGGTACGAGCAGTACTTC	CASSSSSRGYEQYF
14	many	TRBV7-2	TRBJ2-7	NA	TGTGCCAGCAGCTTCTTGCAGGGTAACGACGAGCAGTACTTC	CASSFLQGNDEQYF
13	few	TRBV4-3	TRBJ1-1	NA	TGCGCCAGCAGCCAAGATCGGGGTTTCGAAGCTTTCTTT	CASSQDRGFEAFF
13	NA	TRBV7-8	TRBJ2-5	TRBD2	TGTGCCAGCAGCCAGAAGGAGCGGGGAACCTGGTACTTC	CASSQKERGTWYF
12	few	TRBV11-2	TRBJ1-5	NA	TGTGCCAGCAGCTTAAACGGTCAGCCCCAGCATTTT	CASSLNGQPQHF
16	NA	TRBV5-1	TRBJ2-3	TRBD2	TGCGCCAGCAGCTTGGCACACGGGGGGGCCACAGATACGCAGTATTTT	CASSLAHGGATDTQYF
15	few	TRBV14	TRBJ1-2	TRBD1	TGTGCCAGCAGCCAAGGGACAGGGGGCTACTATGGCTACACCTTC	CASSQGTGGYYGYTF
15	NA	TRBV2	TRBJ1-3	NA	TGTGCCAGCAGTGAAAGGAGGGGCGCTGGAAACACCATATATTTT	CASSERRGAGNTIYF
14	few	TRBV5-1	TRBJ1-5	NA	TGCGCCAGCTCCTGGGGGCTGGGCAATCAGCCCCAGCATTTT	CASSWGLGNQPQHF
18	few	TRBV5-1	TRBJ2-7	TRBD2	TGCGCCAGCAGCTTGGAGACTAGCGGGGTTGGGATAATTGGCGAGCAGTACTTC	CASSLETSGVGIIGEQYF
14	NA	TRBV18	TRBJ2-5	NA	TGTGCCAGCTCACCGTCGAATGCGCAAGAGACCCAGTACTTC	CASSPSNAQETQYF
17	few	TRBV5-1	TRBJ2-5	TRBD2	TGCGCCAGCAGCACCGGACTAGCGGGGCCATCCCAAGAGACCCAGTACTTC	CASSTGLAGPSQETQYF
14	NA	TRBV25-1	TRBJ2-5	NA	TGTGCCAGCAGTGAATCTACAGGAGAAGAGACCCAGTACTTC	CASSESTGEETQYF
15	NA	TRBV15	TRBJ1-2	TRBD1	TGTGCCACCAGCAGAGATGACAGGGAGCGGTATGGCTACACCTTC	CATSRDDRERYGYTF
13	NA	TRBV19	TRBJ2-3	NA	TGTGCCAGTAAGAACGCCCGGACAGATACGCAGTATTTT	CASKNARTDTQYF
13	few	TRBV11-2	TRBJ2-4	TRBD1	TGTGCCAGCAGCTTTAGGGGGCAGGACATTCAGTACTTC	CASSFRGQDIQYF
17	NA	TRBV4-1	TRBJ2-5	TRBD2	TGCGCCAGCAGCCAAGGAGGAATCGGGGGGGCTTACGAGACCCAGTACTTC	CASSQGGIGGAYETQYF
13	NA	TRBV6-1	TRBJ2-7	TRBD1	TGTGCCAGCAGTCATGGGACAGGCTACGAGCAGTACTTC	CASSHGTGYEQYF
15	few	TRBV9	TRBJ2-1	TRBD2	TGTGCCAGCAGCGGGGTAGCGGGGGGTAAGAATGAGCAGTTCTTC	CASSGVAGGKNEQFF
16	NA	TRBV5-1	TRBJ2-1	TRBD1	TGCGCCAGCAGCCCCCGGAAGGACAGGGCAGACAATGAGCAGTTCTTC	CASSPRKDRADNEQFF
12	NA	TRBV29-1	TRBJ1-2	NA	TGCAGCGTCGAACGGACAGTCTATGGCTACACCTTC	CSVERTVYGYTF
13	NA	TRBV19	TRBJ2-5	NA	TGTGCCAGTAATAAGGGGGCGGGGGAGACCCAGTACTTC	CASNKGAGETQYF
15	many	TRBV2	TRBJ1-2	NA	TGTGCCAGCAGCTTTCTACGGGACAAAAACTATGGCTACACCTTC	CASSFLRDKNYGYTF
18	NA	TRBV4-1	TRBJ2-5	TRBD1	TGCGCCAGCAGCCAAGGGGACAGCCCCCGAGCGATCCAAGAGACCCAGTACTTC	CASSQGDSPRAIQETQYF
15	few	TRBV2	TRBJ2-2	TRBD1	TGTGCCAGCAGTCAGGACAGGCCGGGCACCGGGGAGCTGTTTTTT	CASSQDRPGTGELFF
14	NA	TRBV2	TRBJ1-6	NA	TGTGCCAGCAGTTGGACTAAGAACACTTCACCCCTCCACTTT	CASSWTKNTSPLHF
15	NA	TRBV11-2	TRBJ1-2	NA	TGTGCCAGCAGCCTCCGCGGGGGGGCCCTCTATGGCTACACCTTC	CASSLRGGALYGYTF
14	NA	TRBV19	TRBJ1-5	NA	TGTGCCAGTAGTATAGGGACTTCGGGGCAGCCCCAGCATTTT	CASSIGTSGQPQHF
13	NA	TRBV29-1	TRBJ1-1	NA	TGCAGCGTTGAAGAGGCGGCGGGTACTGAAGCTTTCTTT	CSVEEAAGTEAFF
17	NA	TRBV5-1	TRBJ2-1	TRBD2	TGCGCCAGCAGCCCCTACGGGGGAGCGGGGGGCGACAATGAGCAGTTCTTC	CASSPYGGAGGDNEQFF
17	NA	TRBV5-8	TRBJ2-6	NA	TGTGCCAGCCATCTCCCAGTGAATAGCGCTGGGGCCAACGTCCTGACTTTC	CASHLPVNSAGANVLTF